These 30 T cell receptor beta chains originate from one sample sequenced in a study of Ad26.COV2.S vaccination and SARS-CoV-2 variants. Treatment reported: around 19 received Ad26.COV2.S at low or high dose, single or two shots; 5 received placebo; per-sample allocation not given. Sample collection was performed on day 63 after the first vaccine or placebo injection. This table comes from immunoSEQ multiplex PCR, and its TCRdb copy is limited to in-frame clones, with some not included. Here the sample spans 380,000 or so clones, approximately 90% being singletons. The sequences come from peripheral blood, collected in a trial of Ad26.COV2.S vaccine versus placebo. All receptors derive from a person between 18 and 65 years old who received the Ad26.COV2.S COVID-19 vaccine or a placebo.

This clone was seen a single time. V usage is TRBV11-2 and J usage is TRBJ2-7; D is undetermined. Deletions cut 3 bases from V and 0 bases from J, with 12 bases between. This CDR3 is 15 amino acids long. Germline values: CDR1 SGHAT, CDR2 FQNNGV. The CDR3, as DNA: TGTGCCAGCAGCTTCCGCCCCGGGTACTCCTACGAGCAGTACTTC. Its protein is CASSFRPGYSYEQYF.

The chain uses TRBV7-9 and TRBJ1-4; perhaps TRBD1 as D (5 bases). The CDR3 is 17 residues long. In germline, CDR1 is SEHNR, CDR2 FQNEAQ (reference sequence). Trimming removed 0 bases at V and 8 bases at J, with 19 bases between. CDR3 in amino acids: CASSLALNLGDGEKLFF. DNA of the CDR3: TGTGCCAGCAGCTTAGCGCTGAACTTGGGGGACGGAGAAAAACTGTTTTTT.

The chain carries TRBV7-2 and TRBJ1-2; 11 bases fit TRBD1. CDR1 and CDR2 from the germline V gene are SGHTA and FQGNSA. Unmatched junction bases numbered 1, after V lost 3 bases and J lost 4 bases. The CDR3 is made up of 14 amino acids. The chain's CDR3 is CASSLGQGVYGYTF. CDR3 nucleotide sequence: TGTGCCAGCAGCTTGGGACAGGGGGTCTATGGCTACACCTTC.

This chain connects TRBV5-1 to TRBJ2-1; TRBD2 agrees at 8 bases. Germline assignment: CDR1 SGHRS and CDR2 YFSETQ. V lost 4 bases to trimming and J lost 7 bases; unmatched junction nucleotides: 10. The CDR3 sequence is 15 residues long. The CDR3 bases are TGCGCCAGCAGCATGGTGCTAGCGGGCTATAATGAGCAGTTCTTC. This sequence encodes CASSMVLAGYNEQFF. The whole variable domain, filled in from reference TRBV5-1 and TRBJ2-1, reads KAGVTQTPRYLIKTRGQQVTLSCSPISGHRSVSWYQQTPGQGLQFLFEYFSETQRNKGNFPGRFSGRQFSNSRSEMNVSTLELGDSALYLCASSMVLAGYNEQFFGPGTRLTVL.

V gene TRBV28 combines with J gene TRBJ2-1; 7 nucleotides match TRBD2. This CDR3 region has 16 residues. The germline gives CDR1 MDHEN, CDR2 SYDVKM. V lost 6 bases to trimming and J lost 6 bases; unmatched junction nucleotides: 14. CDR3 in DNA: TGTGCCAGCAGAAACCTAAGGGCGGGAGTAGCCAATGAGCAGTTCTTC. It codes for CASRNLRAGVANEQFF.

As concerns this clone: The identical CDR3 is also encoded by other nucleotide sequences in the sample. The CDR3 loop is CASSGRGYNEQFF. Written as DNA, the CDR3 is TGTGCCAGCAGTGGGCGGGGGTACAATGAGCAGTTCTTC. The V and J genes are TRBV9 and TRBJ2-1, with 7 bases identical to TRBD2. CDR1 and CDR2 from the germline V gene are SGDLS and YYNGEE. The CDR3 has 13 residues. The V gene end was trimmed by 5 bases and the J gene end by 4 bases; junction bases not matched to a gene: 3. Drawing the rest from reference TRBV9 and TRBJ2-1, the complete variable domain is DSGVTQTPKHLITATGQRVTLRCSPRSGDLSVYWYQQSLDQGLQFLIQYYNGEERAKGNILERFSAQQFPDLHSELNLSSLELGDSALYFCASSGRGYNEQFFGPGTRLTVL.

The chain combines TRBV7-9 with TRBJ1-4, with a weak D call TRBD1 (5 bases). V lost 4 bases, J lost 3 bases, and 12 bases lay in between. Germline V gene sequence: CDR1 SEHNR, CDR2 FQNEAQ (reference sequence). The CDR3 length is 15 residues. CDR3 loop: CASSSPGRANEKLFF. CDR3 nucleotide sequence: TGTGCCAGCAGCTCTCCGGGACGGGCTAATGAAAAACTGTTTTTT.

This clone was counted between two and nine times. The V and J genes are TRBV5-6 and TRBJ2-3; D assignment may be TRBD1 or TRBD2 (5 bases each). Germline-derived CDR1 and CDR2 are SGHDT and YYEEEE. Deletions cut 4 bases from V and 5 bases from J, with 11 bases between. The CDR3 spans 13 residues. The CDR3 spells CASSTGPEDTQYF. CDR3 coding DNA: TGTGCCAGCAGCACGGGACCAGAAGATACGCAGTATTTT.

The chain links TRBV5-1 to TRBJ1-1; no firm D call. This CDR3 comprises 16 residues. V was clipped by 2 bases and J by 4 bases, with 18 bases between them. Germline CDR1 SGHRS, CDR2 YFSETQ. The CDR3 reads CASSFPREESVTEAFF. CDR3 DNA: TGCGCCAGCAGCTTTCCTAGGGAGGAAAGCGTCACTGAAGCTTTCTTT.

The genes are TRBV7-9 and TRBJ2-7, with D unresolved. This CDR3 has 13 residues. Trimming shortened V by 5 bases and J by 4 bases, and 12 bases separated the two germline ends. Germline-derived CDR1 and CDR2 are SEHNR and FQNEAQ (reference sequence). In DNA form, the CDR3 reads TGTGCCAGCAGCCTCATCGGACGTTACGAGCAGTACTTC. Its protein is CASSLIGRYEQYF.

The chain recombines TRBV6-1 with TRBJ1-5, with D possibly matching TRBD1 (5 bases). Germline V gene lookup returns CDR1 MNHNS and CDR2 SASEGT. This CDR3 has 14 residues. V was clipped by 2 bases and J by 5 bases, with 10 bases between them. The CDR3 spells CASSELGGYQPQHF. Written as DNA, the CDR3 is TGTGCCAGCAGTGAACTTGGGGGGTATCAGCCCCAGCATTTT.

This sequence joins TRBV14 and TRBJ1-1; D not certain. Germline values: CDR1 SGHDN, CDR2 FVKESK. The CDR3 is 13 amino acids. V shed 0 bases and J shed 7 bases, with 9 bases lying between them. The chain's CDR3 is CASSQEVGFEAFF. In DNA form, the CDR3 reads TGTGCCAGCAGCCAAGAGGTGGGGTTTGAAGCTTTCTTT.

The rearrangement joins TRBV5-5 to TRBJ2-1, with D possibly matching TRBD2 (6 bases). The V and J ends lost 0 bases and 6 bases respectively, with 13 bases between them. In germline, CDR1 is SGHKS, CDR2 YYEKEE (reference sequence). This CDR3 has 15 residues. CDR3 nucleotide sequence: TGTGCCAGCAGCTTGGGACTAGTTTCTTTCAATGAGCAGTTCTTC. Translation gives CASSLGLVSFNEQFF.

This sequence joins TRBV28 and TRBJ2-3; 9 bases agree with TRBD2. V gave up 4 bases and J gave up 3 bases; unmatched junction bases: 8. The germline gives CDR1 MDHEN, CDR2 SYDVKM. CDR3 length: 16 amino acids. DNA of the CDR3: TGTGCCAGCAGTTCGTTGACGCGGGGGGGGACAGATACGCAGTATTTT. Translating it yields CASSSLTRGGTDTQYF. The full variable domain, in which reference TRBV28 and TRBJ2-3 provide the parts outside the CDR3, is DVKVTQSSRYLVKRTGEKVFLECVQDMDHENMFWYRQDPGLGLRLIYFSYDVKMKEKGDIPEGYSVSREKKERFSLILESASTNQTSMYLCASSSLTRGGTDTQYFGPGTRLTVL.

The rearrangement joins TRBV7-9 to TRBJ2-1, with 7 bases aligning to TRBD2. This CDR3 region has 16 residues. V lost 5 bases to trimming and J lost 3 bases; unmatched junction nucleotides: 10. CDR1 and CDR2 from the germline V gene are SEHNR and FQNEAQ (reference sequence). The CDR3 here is CASSAAGTTGYNEQFF. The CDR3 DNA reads TGTGCCAGCAGCGCAGCCGGGACTACCGGCTACAATGAGCAGTTCTTC.

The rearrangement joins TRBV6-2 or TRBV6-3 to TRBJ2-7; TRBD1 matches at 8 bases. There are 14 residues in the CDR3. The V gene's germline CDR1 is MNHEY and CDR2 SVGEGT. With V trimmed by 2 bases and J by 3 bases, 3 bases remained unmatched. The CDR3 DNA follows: TGTGCCAGCAGTTACAACGGACAGGGCTACGAGCAGTACTTC. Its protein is CASSYNGQGYEQYF.

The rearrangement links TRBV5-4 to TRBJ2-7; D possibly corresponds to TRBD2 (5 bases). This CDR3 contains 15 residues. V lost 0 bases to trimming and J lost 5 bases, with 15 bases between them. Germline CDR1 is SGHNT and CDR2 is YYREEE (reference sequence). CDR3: CASSLVLSGSDEQYF. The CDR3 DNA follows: TGTGCCAGCAGCTTGGTTCTTTCGGGGTCTGACGAGCAGTACTTC.

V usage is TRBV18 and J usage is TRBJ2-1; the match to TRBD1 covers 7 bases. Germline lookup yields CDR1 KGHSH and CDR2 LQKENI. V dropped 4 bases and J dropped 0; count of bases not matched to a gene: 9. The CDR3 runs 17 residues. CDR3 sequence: CASSRRQGQSSYNEQFF. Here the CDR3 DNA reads TGTGCCAGCTCACGACGACAGGGCCAAAGCTCCTACAATGAGCAGTTCTTC.

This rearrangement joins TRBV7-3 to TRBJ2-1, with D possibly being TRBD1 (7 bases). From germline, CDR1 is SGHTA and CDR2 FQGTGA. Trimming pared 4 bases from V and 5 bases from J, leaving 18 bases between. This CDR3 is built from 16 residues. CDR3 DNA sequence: TGTGCCAGCAGCTCGCCCCTTGGAGGGGGCCACAATGAGCAGTTCTTC. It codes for CASSSPLGGGHNEQFF. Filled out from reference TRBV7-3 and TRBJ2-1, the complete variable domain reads GAGVSQTPSNKVTEKGKYVELRCDPISGHTALYWYRQSLGQGPEFLIYFQGTGAADDSGLPNDRFFAVRPEGSVSTLKIQRTERGDSAVYLCASSSPLGGGHNEQFFGPGTRLTVL.

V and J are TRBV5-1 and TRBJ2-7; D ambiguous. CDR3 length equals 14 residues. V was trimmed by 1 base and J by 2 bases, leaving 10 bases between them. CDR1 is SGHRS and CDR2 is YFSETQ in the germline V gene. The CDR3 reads CASSLSGGAYEQYF. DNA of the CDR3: TGCGCCAGCAGCTTGTCGGGCGGTGCCTACGAGCAGTACTTC. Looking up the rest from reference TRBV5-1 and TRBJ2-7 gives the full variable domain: KAGVTQTPRYLIKTRGQQVTLSCSPISGHRSVSWYQQTPGQGLQFLFEYFSETQRNKGNFPGRFSGRQFSNSRSEMNVSTLELGDSALYLCASSLSGGAYEQYFGPGTRLTVT.

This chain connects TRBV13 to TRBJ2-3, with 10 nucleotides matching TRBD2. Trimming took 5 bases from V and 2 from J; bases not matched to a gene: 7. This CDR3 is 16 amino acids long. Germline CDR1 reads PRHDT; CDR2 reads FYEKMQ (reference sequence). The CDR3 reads CASSPRGTSATDTQYF. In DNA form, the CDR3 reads TGTGCCAGCAGCCCCAGAGGGACTAGCGCCACAGATACGCAGTATTTT.

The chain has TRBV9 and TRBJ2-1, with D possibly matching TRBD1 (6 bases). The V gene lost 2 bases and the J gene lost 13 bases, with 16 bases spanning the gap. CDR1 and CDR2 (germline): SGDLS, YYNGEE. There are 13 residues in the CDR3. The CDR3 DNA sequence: TGTGCCAGCAGCGTCCCCCCGGACAGCGAACAGTTCTTC. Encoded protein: CASSVPPDSEQFF.

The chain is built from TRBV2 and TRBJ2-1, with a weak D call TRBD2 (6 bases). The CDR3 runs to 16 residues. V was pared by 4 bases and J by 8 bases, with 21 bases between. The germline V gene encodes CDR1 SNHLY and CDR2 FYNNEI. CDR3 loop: CASSGGGDSKVDEQFF. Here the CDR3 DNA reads TGTGCCAGCAGTGGTGGTGGGGACTCGAAAGTCGATGAGCAGTTCTTC.

The CDR3: CASSKGTLGEQYF. The CDR3 DNA follows: TGCGCCAGCAGCAAGGGCACATTGGGCGAGCAGTACTTC. The chain is built from TRBV5-1 and TRBJ2-7; D gene unclear. Germline V gene lookup returns CDR1 SGHRS and CDR2 YFSETQ. The CDR3 is 13 residues long. Trimming removed 4 bases at V and 6 bases at J, with 14 bases between.

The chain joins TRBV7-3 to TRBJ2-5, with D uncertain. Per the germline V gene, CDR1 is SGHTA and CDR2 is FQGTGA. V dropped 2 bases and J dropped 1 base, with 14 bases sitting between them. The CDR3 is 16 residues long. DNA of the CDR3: TGTGCCAGCAGCTTAGGTCGACTTGATCCCCAAGAGACCCAGTACTTC. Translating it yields CASSLGRLDPQETQYF.

The CDR3 DNA is TGTGCCAGCAGCCCCGACCGAGCACTCAGAACCTACGAGCAGTACTTC. It translates to CASSPDRALRTYEQYF. The J gene is TRBJ2-7, the V gene TRBV5-4; no clear D gene. The CDR3 runs 16 residues. CDR1 and CDR2 (germline): SGHNT, YYREEE (reference sequence). V was cut by 4 bases and J by 2 bases, with 19 bases left in between.

CDR3 coding DNA: TGTGCCAGCAGTTATGGAGCCTATGGCTACACCTTC. It codes for CASSYGAYGYTF. The V and J genes are TRBV6-2 or TRBV6-3 and TRBJ1-2, with D unresolved. CDR1 and CDR2 from the germline V gene are MNHEY and SVGEGT. Trimming removed 3 bases from V and 4 bases from J, with 6 bases in between. This CDR3 contains 12 residues.

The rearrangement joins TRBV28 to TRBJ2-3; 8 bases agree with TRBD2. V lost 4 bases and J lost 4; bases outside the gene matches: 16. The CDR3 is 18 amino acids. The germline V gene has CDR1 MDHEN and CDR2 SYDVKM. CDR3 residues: CASSSGGLAPRGADTQYF. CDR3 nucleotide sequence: TGTGCCAGCAGTTCCGGCGGACTAGCTCCACGCGGGGCAGATACGCAGTATTTT.

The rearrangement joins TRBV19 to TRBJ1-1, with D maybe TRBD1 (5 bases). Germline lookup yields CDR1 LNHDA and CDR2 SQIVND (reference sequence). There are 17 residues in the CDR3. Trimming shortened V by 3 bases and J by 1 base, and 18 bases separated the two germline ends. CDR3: CASSIDIGGLRNTEAFF. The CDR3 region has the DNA TGTGCCAGTAGTATTGATATCGGGGGACTGCGGAACACTGAAGCTTTCTTT.

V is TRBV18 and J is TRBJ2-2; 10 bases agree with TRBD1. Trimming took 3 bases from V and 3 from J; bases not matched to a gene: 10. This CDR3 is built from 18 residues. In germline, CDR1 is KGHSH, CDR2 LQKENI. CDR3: CASSPFGLGTGDTGELFF. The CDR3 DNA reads TGTGCCAGCTCACCGTTTGGATTAGGGACAGGGGACACCGGGGAGCTGTTTTTT.